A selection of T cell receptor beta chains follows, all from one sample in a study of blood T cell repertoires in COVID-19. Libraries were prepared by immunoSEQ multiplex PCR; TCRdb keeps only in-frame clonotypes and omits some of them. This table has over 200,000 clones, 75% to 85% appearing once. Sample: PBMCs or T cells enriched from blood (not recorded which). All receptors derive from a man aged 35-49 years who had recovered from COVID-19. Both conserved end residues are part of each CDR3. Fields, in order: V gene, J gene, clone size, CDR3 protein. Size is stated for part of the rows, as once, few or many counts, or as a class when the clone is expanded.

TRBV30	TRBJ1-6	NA	CASRDRVYSPLHF
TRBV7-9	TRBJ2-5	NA	CASSLYQETQYF
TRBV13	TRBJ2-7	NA	CASSVDSTYEQYF
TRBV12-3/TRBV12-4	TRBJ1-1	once	CASSFGTGEAFF
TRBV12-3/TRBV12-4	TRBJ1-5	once	CASSLDNQQPQHF
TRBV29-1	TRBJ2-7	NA	CSVAGTLSEQYF
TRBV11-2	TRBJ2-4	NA	CASSFTVAKNIQYF
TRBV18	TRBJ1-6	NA	CASSPKQGQISPLHF
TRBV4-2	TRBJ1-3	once	CASSRSGQSTGNTIYF
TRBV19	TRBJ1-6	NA	CASRIVAVSYNSPLHF
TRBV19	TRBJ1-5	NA	CASSIAAGRNQPQHF
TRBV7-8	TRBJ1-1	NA	CASSLRTEAFF
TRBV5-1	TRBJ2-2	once	CASSMPLSNTGELFF
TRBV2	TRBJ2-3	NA	CASSDPTGVRYF
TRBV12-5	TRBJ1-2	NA	CASARGSEKNYGYTF
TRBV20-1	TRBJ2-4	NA	CSAILNIQYF
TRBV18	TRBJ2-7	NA	CASSPEMGRFYEQYF
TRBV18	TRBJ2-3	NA	CASSPWDRGNTDTQYF
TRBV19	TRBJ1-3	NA	CASSEWAAGNTIYF
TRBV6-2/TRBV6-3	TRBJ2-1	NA	CASSTRASGRSHEQFF
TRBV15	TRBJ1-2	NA	CVTSRDLTGANYGYTF
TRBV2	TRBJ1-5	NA	CASSDNRGGGQPQHF
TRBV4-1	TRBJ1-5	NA	CASSQWDIRPMRSNQPQHF
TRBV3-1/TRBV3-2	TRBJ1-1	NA	CASRTGRKAFF
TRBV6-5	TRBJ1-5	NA	CASSDSRGFNQPQHF
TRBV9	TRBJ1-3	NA	CASSVGSGGDTIYF
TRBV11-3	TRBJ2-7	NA	CASSSGTSGSYEQYF
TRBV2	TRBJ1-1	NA	CASSSWGGQGLSEAFF
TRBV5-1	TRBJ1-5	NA	CASSLEGQGGQPQHF
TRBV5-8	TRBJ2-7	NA	CASSFRGRPYEQYF
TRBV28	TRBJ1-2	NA	CASSSPTGGRYGYTF
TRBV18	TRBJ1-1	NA	CASSPDKAGKAFF
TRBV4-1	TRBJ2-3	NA	CASSLTSAFTDTQYF
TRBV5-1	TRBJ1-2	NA	CASSLAGGFSDPLDYGYTF
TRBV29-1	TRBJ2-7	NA	CSVEDGQGVAEQYF
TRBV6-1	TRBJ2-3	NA	CASSGTSGRAGHTDTQYF
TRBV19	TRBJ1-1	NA	CASSMGGGTEAFF
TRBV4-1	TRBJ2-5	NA	CASSRWGTGNRETQYF
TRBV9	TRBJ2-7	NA	CASSVLASDEQYF
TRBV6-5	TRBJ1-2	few	CASRWDRDDGYTF
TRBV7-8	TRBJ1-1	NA	CASSLSSIAEAFF
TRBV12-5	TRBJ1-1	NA	CASGLRGGTEAFF
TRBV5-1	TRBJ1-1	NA	CASSLGTGKGNTEAFF
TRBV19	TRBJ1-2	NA	CASLRTGTFHGYTF
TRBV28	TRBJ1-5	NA	CASSGTGGSKPQHF
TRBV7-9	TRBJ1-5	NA	CASSSNTDRNQPQHF